This T cell receptor beta chain was profiled in a study of human T cells and chemical hapten exposure. Study as a whole: Chiefly female patients presented with alopecia areata, totalis or universalis.

Germline CDR1 reads DFQATT; CDR2 reads SNEGSKA (reference sequence). V lost 5 bases to trimming and J lost 2 bases; unmatched junction nucleotides: 5. This CDR3 region has 14 residues. This clonotype occurred many times. Its antigen remains unidentified. Whole-study results and caveats: With alopecia, donors may have immune responses unlike healthy people's.

Time point described: patch test 1, 2 weeks after DPC sensitization. Described treatment: therapeutic diphenylcyclopropenone sensitization with weekly scalp DPC. TCRdb reprocessed the RACE reads with MiXCR, giving one entry per CDR3 protein. This table has 95,000 to 130,000 distinct CDR3 sequences, 9% to 14% appearing once. This specimen consisted of whole blood, obtained in connection with sensitization to the hapten diphenylcyclopropenone (DPC). V and J are TRBV20-1 and TRBJ1-5; 8 bases agree with TRBD1. This clonotype was sampled from a woman aged 45-59 years with alopecia areata. Some clones in this sample may be carry-over from other donors' samples. The CDR3 reads CSALPGQGNQPQHF. The CDR3 DNA sequence: TGCAGTGCTCTGCCGGGACAGGGCAATCAGCCCCAGCATTTT.